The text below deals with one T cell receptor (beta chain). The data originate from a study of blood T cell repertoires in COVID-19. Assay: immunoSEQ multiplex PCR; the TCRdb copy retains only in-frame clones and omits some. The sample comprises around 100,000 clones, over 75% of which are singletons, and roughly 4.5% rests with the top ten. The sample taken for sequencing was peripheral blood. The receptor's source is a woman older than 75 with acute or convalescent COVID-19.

CDR3 protein: CASSRGQGYSEAFF. The CDR3 DNA reads TGTGCCAGTAGTAGGGGACAGGGTTATTCTGAAGCTTTCTTT. The rearrangement joins TRBV19 to TRBJ1-1; 9 bases agree with TRBD1. Germline assignment: CDR1 LNHDA and CDR2 SQIVND (reference sequence). The V segment lost 4 bases and the J segment 6 bases; nucleotides outside the gene matches: 6. This CDR3 contains 14 residues.